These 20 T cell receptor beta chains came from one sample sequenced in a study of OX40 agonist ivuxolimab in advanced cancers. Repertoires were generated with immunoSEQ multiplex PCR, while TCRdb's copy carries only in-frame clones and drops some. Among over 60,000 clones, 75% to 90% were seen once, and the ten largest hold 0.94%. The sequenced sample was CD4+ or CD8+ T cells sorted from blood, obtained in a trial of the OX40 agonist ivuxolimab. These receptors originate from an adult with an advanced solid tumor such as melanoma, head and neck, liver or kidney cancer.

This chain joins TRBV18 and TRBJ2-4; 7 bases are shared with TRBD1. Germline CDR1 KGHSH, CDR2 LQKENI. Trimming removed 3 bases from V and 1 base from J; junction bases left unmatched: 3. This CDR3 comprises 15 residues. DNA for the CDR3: TGTGCCAGCTCACCCTTACAGGGGGCCAAAAACATTCAGTACTTC. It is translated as CASSPLQGAKNIQYF.

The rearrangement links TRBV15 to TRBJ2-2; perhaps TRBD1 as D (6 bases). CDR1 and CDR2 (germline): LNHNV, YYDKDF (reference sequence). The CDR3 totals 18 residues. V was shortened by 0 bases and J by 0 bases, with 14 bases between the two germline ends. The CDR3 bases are TGTGCCACCAGCAGAGACCCGAGGGGGTTAGCGAACACCGGGGAGCTGTTTTTT. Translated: CATSRDPRGLANTGELFF.

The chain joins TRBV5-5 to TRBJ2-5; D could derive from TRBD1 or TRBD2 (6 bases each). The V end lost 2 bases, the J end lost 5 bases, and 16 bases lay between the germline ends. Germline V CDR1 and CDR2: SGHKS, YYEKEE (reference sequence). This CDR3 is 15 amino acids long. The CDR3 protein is CASSFPGAQGETQYF. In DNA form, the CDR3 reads TGTGCCAGCAGCTTCCCGGGGGCGCAGGGGGAGACCCAGTACTTC.

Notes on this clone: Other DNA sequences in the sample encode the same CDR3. The CDR3 loop is CASTGTGGIGNTIYF. The DNA for the CDR3 is TGTGCCAGCACCGGGACAGGGGGAATTGGAAACACCATATATTTT. The chain carries TRBV2 and TRBJ1-3, with TRBD1 identical over 11 bases. The trim removed 7 bases at V and 3 bases at J, leaving 5 bases unmatched. Germline assignment: CDR1 SNHLY and CDR2 FYNNEI. CDR3 length: 15 amino acids.

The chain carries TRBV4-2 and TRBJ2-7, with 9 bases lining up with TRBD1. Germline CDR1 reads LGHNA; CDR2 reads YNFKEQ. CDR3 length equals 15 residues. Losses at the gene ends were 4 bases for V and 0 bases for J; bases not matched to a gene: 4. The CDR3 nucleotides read TGTGCCAGCAGCCTGGGACAGGGCGACTCCTACGAGCAGTACTTC. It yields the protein CASSLGQGDSYEQYF.

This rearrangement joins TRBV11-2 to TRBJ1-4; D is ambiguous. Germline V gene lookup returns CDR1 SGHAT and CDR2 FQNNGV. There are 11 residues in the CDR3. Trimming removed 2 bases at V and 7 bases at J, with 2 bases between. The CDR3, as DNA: TGTGCCAGCAGCTTAAGTGAAAAACTGTTTTTT. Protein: CASSLSEKLFF.

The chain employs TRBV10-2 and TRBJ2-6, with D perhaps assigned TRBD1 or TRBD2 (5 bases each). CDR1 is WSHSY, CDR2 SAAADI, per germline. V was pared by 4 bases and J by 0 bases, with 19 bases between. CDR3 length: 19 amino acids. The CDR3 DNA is TGCGCCAGCAGTGTGAGTCCTGGTGTTGGGACCTCTGGGGCCAACGTCCTGACTTTC. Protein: CASSVSPGVGTSGANVLTF.

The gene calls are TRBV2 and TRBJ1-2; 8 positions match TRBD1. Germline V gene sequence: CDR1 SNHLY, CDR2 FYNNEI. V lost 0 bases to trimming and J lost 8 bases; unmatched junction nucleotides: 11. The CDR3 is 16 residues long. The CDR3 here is CASSEALRAGGAGYTF. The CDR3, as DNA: TGTGCCAGCAGTGAAGCGCTTCGGGCAGGGGGCGCGGGCTACACCTTC.

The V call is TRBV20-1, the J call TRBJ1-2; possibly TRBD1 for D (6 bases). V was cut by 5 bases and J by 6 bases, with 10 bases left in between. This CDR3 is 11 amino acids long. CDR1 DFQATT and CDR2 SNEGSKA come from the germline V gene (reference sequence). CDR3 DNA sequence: TGCAGTGCTGTGACAGGTGATGGCTACACCTTC. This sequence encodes CSAVTGDGYTF.

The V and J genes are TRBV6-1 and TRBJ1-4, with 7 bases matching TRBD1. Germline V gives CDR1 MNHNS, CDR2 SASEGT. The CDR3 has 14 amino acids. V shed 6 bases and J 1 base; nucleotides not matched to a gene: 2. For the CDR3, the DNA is TGTGCCAGCAGGACAGGGTTAACTAATGAAAAACTGTTTTTT. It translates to CASRTGLTNEKLFF.

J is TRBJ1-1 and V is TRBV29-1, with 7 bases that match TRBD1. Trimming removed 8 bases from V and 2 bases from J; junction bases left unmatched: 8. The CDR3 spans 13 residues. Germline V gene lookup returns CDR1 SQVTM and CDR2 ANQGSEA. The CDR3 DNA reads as TGCAGCTCATCGGGACAGAGAAACACTGAAGCTTTCTTT. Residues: CSSSGQRNTEAFF.

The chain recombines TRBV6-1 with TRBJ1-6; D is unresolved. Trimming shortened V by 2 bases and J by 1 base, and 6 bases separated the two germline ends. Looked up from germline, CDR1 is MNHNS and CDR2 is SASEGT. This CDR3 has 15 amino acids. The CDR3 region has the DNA TGTGCCAGCAGTGAAAGAGAGTCCTATAATTCACCCCTCCACTTT. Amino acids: CASSERESYNSPLHF.

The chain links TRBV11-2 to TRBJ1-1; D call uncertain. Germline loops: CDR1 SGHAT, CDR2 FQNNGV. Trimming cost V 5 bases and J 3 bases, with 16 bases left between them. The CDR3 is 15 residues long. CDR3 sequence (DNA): TGTGCCAGCAGCCCTCTTGGGAGCCGGGACACTGAAGCTTTCTTT. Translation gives CASSPLGSRDTEAFF.

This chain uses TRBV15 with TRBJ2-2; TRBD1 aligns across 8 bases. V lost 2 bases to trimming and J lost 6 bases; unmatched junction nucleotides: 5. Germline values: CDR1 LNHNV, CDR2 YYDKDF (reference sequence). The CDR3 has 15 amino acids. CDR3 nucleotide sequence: TGTGCCACCAGCAGACTGGACAGGGTAGCCGGGGAGCTGTTTTTT. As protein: CATSRLDRVAGELFF.

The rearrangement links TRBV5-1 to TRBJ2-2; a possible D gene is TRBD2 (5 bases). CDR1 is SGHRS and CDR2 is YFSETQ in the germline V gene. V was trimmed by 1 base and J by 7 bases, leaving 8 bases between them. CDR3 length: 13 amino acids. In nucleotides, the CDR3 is TGCGCCAGCAGCTTGAGAGGGCACGGGGAGCTGTTTTTT. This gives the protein CASSLRGHGELFF.

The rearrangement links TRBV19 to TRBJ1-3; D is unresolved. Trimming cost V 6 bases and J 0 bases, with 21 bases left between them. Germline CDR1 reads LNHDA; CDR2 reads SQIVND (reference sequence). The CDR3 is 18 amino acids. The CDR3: CASSPWEAAPYSGNTIYF. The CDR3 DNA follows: TGTGCCAGTAGCCCGTGGGAAGCAGCCCCCTACTCTGGAAACACCATATATTTT.

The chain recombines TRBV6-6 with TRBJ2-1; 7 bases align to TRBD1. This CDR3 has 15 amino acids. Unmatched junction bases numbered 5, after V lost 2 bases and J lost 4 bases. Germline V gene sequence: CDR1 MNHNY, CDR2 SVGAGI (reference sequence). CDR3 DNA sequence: TGTGCCAGCAGTTACCCTCAGGGGGTGTACAATGAGCAGTTCTTC. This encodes CASSYPQGVYNEQFF.

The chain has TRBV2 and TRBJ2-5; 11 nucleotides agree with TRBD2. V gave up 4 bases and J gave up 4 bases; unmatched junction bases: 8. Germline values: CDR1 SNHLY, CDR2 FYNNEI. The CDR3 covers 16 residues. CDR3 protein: CASSGPLAGGLETQYF. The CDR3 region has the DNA TGTGCCAGCAGTGGGCCTTTAGCGGGGGGGTTAGAGACCCAGTACTTC.

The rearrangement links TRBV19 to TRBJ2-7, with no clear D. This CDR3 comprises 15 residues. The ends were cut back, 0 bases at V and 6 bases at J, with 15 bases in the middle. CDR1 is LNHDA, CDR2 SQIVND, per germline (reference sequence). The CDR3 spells CASSIEVFYSSEQYF. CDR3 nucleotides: TGTGCCAGTAGTATAGAGGTATTTTACTCGTCCGAGCAGTACTTC. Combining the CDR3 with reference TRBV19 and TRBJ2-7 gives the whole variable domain DGGITQSPKYLFRKEGQNVTLSCEQNLNHDAMYWYRQDPGQGLRLIYYSQIVNDFQKGDIAEGYSVSREKKESFPLTVTSAQKNPTAFYLCASSIEVFYSSEQYFGPGTRLTVT.

The CDR3 region is CASSLDRGPATNEKLFF. The CDR3 DNA sequence: TGTGCCAGCAGCTTGGACAGGGGGCCGGCAACTAATGAAAAACTGTTTTTT. J is TRBJ1-4 and V is TRBV7-6, with 11 bases lining up with TRBD1. This CDR3 is 17 amino acids long. CDR1 is SGHVS and CDR2 is FNYEAQ in the germline V gene. The J segment lost 0 bases and the V segment lost 3 bases, leaving 3 bases of the junction unmatched.